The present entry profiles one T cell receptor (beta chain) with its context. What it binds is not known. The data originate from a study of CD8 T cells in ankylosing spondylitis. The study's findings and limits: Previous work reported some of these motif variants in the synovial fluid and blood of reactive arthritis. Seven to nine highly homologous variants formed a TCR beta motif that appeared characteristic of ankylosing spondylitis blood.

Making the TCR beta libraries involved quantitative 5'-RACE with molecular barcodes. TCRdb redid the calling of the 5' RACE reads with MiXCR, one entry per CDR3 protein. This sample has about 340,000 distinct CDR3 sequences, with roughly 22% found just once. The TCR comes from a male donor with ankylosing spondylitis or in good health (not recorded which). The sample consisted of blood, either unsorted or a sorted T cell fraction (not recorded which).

The CDR3 sequence: CASSLGVGRSSGANVLTF. The CDR3 region has the DNA TGCGCCAGCAGCTTGGGGGTGGGAAGAAGCTCTGGGGCCAACGTCCTGACTTTC. The gene calls are TRBV5-1 and TRBJ2-6; D is unresolved. Germline CDR1 reads SGHRS; CDR2 reads YFSETQ. V lost 0 bases and J lost 0, with 13 bases in between. The CDR3 length is 18 residues.